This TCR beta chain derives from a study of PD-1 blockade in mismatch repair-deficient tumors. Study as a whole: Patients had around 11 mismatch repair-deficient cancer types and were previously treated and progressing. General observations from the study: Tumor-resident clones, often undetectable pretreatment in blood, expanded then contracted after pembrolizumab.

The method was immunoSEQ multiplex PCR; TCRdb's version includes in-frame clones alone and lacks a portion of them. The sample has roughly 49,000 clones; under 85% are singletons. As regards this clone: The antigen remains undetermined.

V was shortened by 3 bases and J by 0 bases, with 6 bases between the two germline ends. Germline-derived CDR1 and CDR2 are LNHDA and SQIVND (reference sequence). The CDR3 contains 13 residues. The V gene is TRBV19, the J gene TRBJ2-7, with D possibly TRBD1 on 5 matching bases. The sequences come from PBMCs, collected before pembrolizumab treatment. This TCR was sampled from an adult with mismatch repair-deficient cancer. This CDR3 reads CASSMTASYEQYF. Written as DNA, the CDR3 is TGTGCCAGTAGTATGACAGCCTCCTACGAGCAGTACTTC.